A selection of T cell receptor beta chains follows, all from one sample in a study of OX40 agonist ivuxolimab in advanced cancers. The protocol was immunoSEQ multiplex PCR, while the TCRdb copy is restricted to in-frame clones and leaves out a portion. The table lists 65,000 to 85,000 clones, more than 85% of them singletons. This material consisted of CD4+ or CD8+ T cells sorted from blood, taken in a trial of the OX40 agonist ivuxolimab. The receptors originated from an adult with an advanced solid tumor such as melanoma, head and neck, liver or kidney cancer. The CDR3 runs from the conserved cysteine through the conserved F or W. The D gene is left open where the match is weak. The size field is filled for only some rows; it gives once, few, many or a size class.

CDR3 DNA | CDR3 protein | J gene | D gene | V gene | clone size | CDR3 length
TGTGCCAGCAGCTTCCCCGGGAGCACTGAAGCTTTCTTT | CASSFPGSTEAFF | TRBJ1-1 | NA | TRBV5-4 | NA | 13
TGTGCCAGCAGCCCGATCGATTGGGCGACCACCAATCAGCCCCAGCATTTT | CASSPIDWATTNQPQHF | TRBJ1-5 | NA | TRBV7-2 | NA | 17
TGCAGCGCCCGGGAGACCTACGAGCAGTACTTC | CSARETYEQYF | TRBJ2-7 | NA | TRBV29-1 | NA | 11
TGCGCCAGCAGCTCAGGGGGTTCACTCGACGAGCAGTACTTC | CASSSGGSLDEQYF | TRBJ2-7 | TRBD1 | TRBV5-1 | NA | 14
TGTGCCAGCAGTTTAATAGCGGCTAACAATGAGCAGTTCTTC | CASSLIAANNEQFF | TRBJ2-1 | NA | TRBV27 | NA | 14
TGTGCCACCAGATGGACTAGCGGGAGGGAGACCCAGTACTTC | CATRWTSGRETQYF | TRBJ2-5 | TRBD2 | TRBV15 | NA | 14
TGTGCCAGCAGCTTTACGCAGGGGCGCCAAGAGACCCAGTACTTC | CASSFTQGRQETQYF | TRBJ2-5 | NA | TRBV7-9 | NA | 15
TGTGCCAGCAGCTTAGGCCTACAGGGGCCCCAGCATTTT | CASSLGLQGPQHF | TRBJ1-5 | NA | TRBV7-6 | NA | 13
TGCGCCAGCTCTTTTGGGGACGAGCAGTACTTC | CASSFGDEQYF | TRBJ2-7 | NA | TRBV5-1 | NA | 11
TGTGCCAGCTCACCATCCCAGGGTGAGGTGGAGACCCAGTACTTC | CASSPSQGEVETQYF | TRBJ2-5 | NA | TRBV18 | NA | 15
TGCAGCGTATTGGCAGGGGGCGGAAGATGGTATGGCTACACCTTC | CSVLAGGGRWYGYTF | TRBJ1-2 | TRBD1 | TRBV29-1 | NA | 15
TGTGCCTGGAAGCTGGTTCCAACCGGGGAGCTGTTTTTT | CAWKLVPTGELFF | TRBJ2-2 | NA | TRBV30 | NA | 13
TGTGCCAGCAGCTTGCCGGGGGATCAGCCCCAGCATTTT | CASSLPGDQPQHF | TRBJ1-5 | NA | TRBV5-4 | NA | 13
TGTGCCAGTACGAGTTGGAGGGGGCGAGTGAACACTGAAGCTTTCTTT | CASTSWRGRVNTEAFF | TRBJ1-1 | TRBD1 | TRBV19 | NA | 16
TGTGCCAGCAGTTTTCCGGGGCCTAACTATGGCTACACCTTC | CASSFPGPNYGYTF | TRBJ1-2 | NA | TRBV7-9 | NA | 14
TGCGCCAGCAGCCATTATTCCGGGACAGACTACGAGCAGTACTTC | CASSHYSGTDYEQYF | TRBJ2-7 | TRBD1 | TRBV4-1 | NA | 15
TGTGCCAGCAGCCGAGGCCCCGGGGATGAAAAACTGTTTTTT | CASSRGPGDEKLFF | TRBJ1-4 | NA | TRBV7-9 | NA | 14
TGTGCCTCAGCGTGGACAGGCGGAAATCAGCCCCAGCATTTT | CASAWTGGNQPQHF | TRBJ1-5 | TRBD1 | TRBV19 | NA | 14
TGCGCCAGCAGCCAAGATGGGACAGGGTGGAACAATGAGCAGTTCTTC | CASSQDGTGWNNEQFF | TRBJ2-1 | TRBD1 | TRBV4-3 | once | 16
TGTGCCAGTAGTATAGGGGTGAACACCGGGGAGCTGTTTTTT | CASSIGVNTGELFF | TRBJ2-2 | NA | TRBV19 | few | 14
TGTGCCAGCAGTTACAACCCCGAGCAGTTCTTC | CASSYNPEQFF | TRBJ2-1 | NA | TRBV6-6 | NA | 11
TGTGCCAGCAGTCCCCCGGGACAGGGTGGCTACACCTTC | CASSPPGQGGYTF | TRBJ1-2 | TRBD1 | TRBV28 | few | 13
TGTGCCAGCAGTCCATCAGCGGGAGTATTAGAGACCCAGTACTTC | CASSPSAGVLETQYF | TRBJ2-5 | TRBD2 | TRBV27 | NA | 15
TGTGCCAGCAGCTCGCGGGACAGGGAATACGAGCAGTACTTC | CASSSRDREYEQYF | TRBJ2-7 | TRBD1 | TRBV7-9 | NA | 14
TGTGCCAGCAGTTTACGGTTTTGGAACACTGAAGCTTTCTTT | CASSLRFWNTEAFF | TRBJ1-1 | NA | TRBV28 | NA | 14
TGTGCCAGCCTCCCCTTCCCGCTTAATTCACCCCTCCACTTT | CASLPFPLNSPLHF | TRBJ1-6 | NA | TRBV6-5 | NA | 14
TGCGCCAGCAGCTTGGTCCCCCCGCCCTCGAACACTGAAGCTTTCTTT | CASSLVPPPSNTEAFF | TRBJ1-1 | NA | TRBV5-1 | NA | 16
TGTGCCAGTAGCTCGGGACAGGGGGCCTACGAGCAGTACTTC | CASSSGQGAYEQYF | TRBJ2-7 | TRBD1 | TRBV19 | NA | 14
TGTGCCAGCAGCCCGGGCGGGTACACAGATACGCAGTATTTT | CASSPGGYTDTQYF | TRBJ2-3 | NA | TRBV7-9 | NA | 14
TGTGCCAGTAGCAAGGTTGGGGACGGTTCAATGAACACTGAAGCTTTCTTT | CASSKVGDGSMNTEAFF | TRBJ1-1 | NA | TRBV19 | once | 17
TGTGCCAGCAGTCCAGAGTCCTACGAGCAGTACTTC | CASSPESYEQYF | TRBJ2-7 | NA | TRBV7-9 | NA | 12
TGTGCCAGCACCTCCGGGGGGAGCAATGAGCAGTTCTTC | CASTSGGSNEQFF | TRBJ2-1 | TRBD2 | TRBV27 | NA | 13
TGTGCCAGCAGGGACCCCATGAGGGCAACTAATGAAAAACTGTTTTTT | CASRDPMRATNEKLFF | TRBJ1-4 | NA | TRBV2 | NA | 16
TGTGCCAGCAGTTATGGTAGCCGCAGTGAGCAGTTCTTC | CASSYGSRSEQFF | TRBJ2-1 | NA | TRBV6-6 | NA | 13
TGTGCCAGCAGCTTAGCGGGGATCACTGAAGCTTTCTTT | CASSLAGITEAFF | TRBJ1-1 | NA | TRBV7-6 | NA | 13
TGCGCCAGCAGCCAAGATTTGTCAGAAAGCTCCTACAATGAGCAGTTCTTC | CASSQDLSESSYNEQFF | TRBJ2-1 | NA | TRBV4-3 | NA | 17
TGTGCCAGCAGCCCGATCGGGACAGTGAGCTCCTACAATGAGCAGTTCTTC | CASSPIGTVSSYNEQFF | TRBJ2-1 | TRBD1 | TRBV5-4 | NA | 17
TGTGCCAGCAGTTTAGGTCTGCTGAACTATGGCTACACCTTC | CASSLGLLNYGYTF | TRBJ1-2 | NA | TRBV28 | few | 14
TGTGCCAGCGGCCGCCGTAGCTCAGATACGCAGTATTTT | CASGRRSSDTQYF | TRBJ2-3 | NA | TRBV11-2 | NA | 13
TGTGCCAGCAGCCCCCGGGGGGGCAACTCCTACGAGCAGTACTTC | CASSPRGGNSYEQYF | TRBJ2-7 | TRBD2 | TRBV28 | NA | 15
TGTGCCAGCAGCTCCGGGGGGGAGCCCCAGGATACGCAGTATTTT | CASSSGGEPQDTQYF | TRBJ2-3 | TRBD2 | TRBV7-9 | NA | 15
TGTGCCAGCCGCGAGGAGTGGTATGGCTACACCTTC | CASREEWYGYTF | TRBJ1-2 | NA | TRBV2 | NA | 12
TGTGCCAGCAGCCCCCATGGGGAGCGGGAGAAAGACAATGAGCAGTTCTTC | CASSPHGEREKDNEQFF | TRBJ2-1 | TRBD2 | TRBV7-3 | NA | 17
TGTGCCAGTAGTACAGGGGGGGCCAACGTCCTGACTTTC | CASSTGGANVLTF | TRBJ2-6 | NA | TRBV19 | NA | 13
TGCGCCAGCAGTGATCAGGGTTTATACGAGCAGTACTTC | CASSDQGLYEQYF | TRBJ2-7 | NA | TRBV10-2 | NA | 13
TGCGCCAGCAGCTTGGAAGGGGCTCGGACAGATACGCAGTATTTT | CASSLEGARTDTQYF | TRBJ2-3 | NA | TRBV5-1 | NA | 15
TGTGCCAGCATGCGAGAGGGGATCTTAGGAGAGCAGTACTTC | CASMREGILGEQYF | TRBJ2-7 | NA | TRBV27 | NA | 14
TGTGCCAGTAGTATGTCGGGGCCCACTACCCAAGAGACCCAGTACTTC | CASSMSGPTTQETQYF | TRBJ2-5 | NA | TRBV19 | NA | 16
TGCGCCAGCAGCTTGGAACAGGAGCCCACCGGGGAGCTGTTTTTT | CASSLEQEPTGELFF | TRBJ2-2 | NA | TRBV5-1 | NA | 15
TGTGCCAGTAGTATAGATCTGGGGAATTCACCCCTCCACTTT | CASSIDLGNSPLHF | TRBJ1-6 | NA | TRBV19 | few | 14
TGTGCCAGCAGTTTAATCGACTACCTAGCGAACACCGGGGAGCTGTTTTTT | CASSLIDYLANTGELFF | TRBJ2-2 | NA | TRBV28 | NA | 17
TGTGCCAGCAGTAACAGGGGGATCGATCAGCCCCAGCATTTT | CASSNRGIDQPQHF | TRBJ1-5 | TRBD1 | TRBV6-5 | NA | 14
TGTGCCAGCAGTTTCTCCGGGCAAACTGAAGCTTTCTTT | CASSFSGQTEAFF | TRBJ1-1 | NA | TRBV28 | once | 13
TGTGCCAGCAGCTTAGAAACCGGAAGGGGGGATGGCTACACCTTC | CASSLETGRGDGYTF | TRBJ1-2 | NA | TRBV7-8 | NA | 15
TGTGCCAGCAGTGACTCGGGGGCGGGGGACACTGAAGCTTTCTTT | CASSDSGAGDTEAFF | TRBJ1-1 | NA | TRBV6-4 | once | 15
TGTGCCAGCAGTGAGGGTTGGGCCACTGAAGCTTTCTTT | CASSEGWATEAFF | TRBJ1-1 | NA | TRBV28 | NA | 13
TGTGCCAGCAGCTTGGCCGATAAAGCGAACACTGAAGCTTTCTTT | CASSLADKANTEAFF | TRBJ1-1 | NA | TRBV5-5 | NA | 15
TGCGCCAGCATTCCTTCTCGCCACACCTTC | CASIPSRHTF | TRBJ1-2 | NA | TRBV10-1 | NA | 10
TGTGCCAGCAGTTTATCTTCACTAAGCTACAATGAGCAGTTCTTC | CASSLSSLSYNEQFF | TRBJ2-1 | NA | TRBV28 | NA | 15
TGTGCCAGCAGTCGCATCGAAGCTTTCTTT | CASSRIEAFF | TRBJ1-1 | NA | TRBV7-9 | NA | 10